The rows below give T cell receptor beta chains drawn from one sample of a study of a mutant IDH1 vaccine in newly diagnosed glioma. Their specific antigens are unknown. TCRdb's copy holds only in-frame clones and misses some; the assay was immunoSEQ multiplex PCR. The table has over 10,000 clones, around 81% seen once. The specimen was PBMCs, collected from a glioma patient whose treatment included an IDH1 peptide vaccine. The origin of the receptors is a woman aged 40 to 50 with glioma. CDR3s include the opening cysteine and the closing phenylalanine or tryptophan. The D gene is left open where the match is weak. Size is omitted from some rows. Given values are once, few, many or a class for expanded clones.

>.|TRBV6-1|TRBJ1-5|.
CASSFGQAEGSQHF
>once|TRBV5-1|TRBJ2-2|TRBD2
CASSESGGNTGELFF
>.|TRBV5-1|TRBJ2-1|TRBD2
CASSSGLAGVKYNEQFF
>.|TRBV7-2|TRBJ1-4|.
CASSPTVTNEKLFF
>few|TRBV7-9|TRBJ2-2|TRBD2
CASSLFGGGTGELFF
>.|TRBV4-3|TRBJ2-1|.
CASSPSLGGRGQFF
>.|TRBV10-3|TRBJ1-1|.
CAISAYGLNTEAFF
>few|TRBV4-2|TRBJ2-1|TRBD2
CASSQAGGRDEQFF
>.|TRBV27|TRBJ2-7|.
CASTATSWDYEQYF
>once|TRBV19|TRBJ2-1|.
CASSMRDGNNEQFF
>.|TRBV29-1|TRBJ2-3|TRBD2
CSVRAGGRADTQYF
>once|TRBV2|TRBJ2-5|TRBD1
CASKPRTGQETQYF